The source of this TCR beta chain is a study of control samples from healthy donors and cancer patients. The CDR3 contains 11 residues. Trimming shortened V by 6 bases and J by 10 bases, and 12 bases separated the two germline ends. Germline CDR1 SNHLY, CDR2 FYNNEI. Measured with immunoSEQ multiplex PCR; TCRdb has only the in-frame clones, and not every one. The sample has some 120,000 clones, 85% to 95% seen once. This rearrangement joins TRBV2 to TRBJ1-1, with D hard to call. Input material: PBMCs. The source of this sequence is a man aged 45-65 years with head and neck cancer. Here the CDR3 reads CASSLGPAAFF. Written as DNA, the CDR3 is TGTGCCAGCAGCTTAGGGCCGGCAGCTTTCTTT.